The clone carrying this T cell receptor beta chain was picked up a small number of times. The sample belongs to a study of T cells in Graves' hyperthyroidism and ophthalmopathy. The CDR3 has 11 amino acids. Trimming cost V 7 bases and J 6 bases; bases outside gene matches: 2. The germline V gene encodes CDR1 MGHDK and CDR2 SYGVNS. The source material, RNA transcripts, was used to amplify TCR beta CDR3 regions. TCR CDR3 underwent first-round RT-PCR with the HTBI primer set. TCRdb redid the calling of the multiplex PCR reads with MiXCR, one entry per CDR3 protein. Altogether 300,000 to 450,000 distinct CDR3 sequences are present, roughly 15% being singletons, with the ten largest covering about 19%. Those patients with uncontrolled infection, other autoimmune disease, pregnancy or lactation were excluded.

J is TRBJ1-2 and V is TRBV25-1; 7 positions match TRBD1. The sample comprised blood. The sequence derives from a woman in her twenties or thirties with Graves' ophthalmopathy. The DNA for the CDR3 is TGTGCCAGCATAGACAGGGATGGCTACACCTTC. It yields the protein CASIDRDGYTF.